This T cell receptor (beta chain) is from a study of T-cell reconstitution after alpha-beta-depleted transplantation in children. This clonotype was counted ten times or more. The antigen is not known. Study conclusions and caveats: Alpha-beta T cells about two months after transplant reportedly derived from several hundred expanded graft clones. In some patients, recipient T cells and intrathymic progenitors surviving conditioning explained high day-60 diversity.

V was pared by 3 bases and J by 3 bases, with 5 bases between. The CDR3 has 11 amino acids. The germline CDR1 and CDR2 sequences are SQVTM and ANQGSEA. Library preparation (for TCRbeta) was performed with unique molecular identifiers. TCRdb re-analysed the PCR reads in MiXCR, keeping a single row per CDR3 protein. The profile shows 540,000 or so distinct CDR3 sequences, roughly 24% of them singletons. Sequenced material: PBMCs, mostly from graft donor cells, taken 360 days after TCRalphabeta/CD19-depleted stem cell transplant. The TCR originated in a boy younger than two who had a stem cell transplant for acute myeloid leukemia, so the T cells may come from the graft donor. The chain couples TRBV29-1 to TRBJ1-2; no clear D. The CDR3 region has the DNA TGCAGCGTTGACGGGGACTATGGCTACACCTTC. This encodes CSVDGDYGYTF. Full variable domain (remainder filled in from reference TRBV29-1 and TRBJ1-2): SAVISQKPSRDICQRGTSLTIQCQVDSQVTMMFWYRQQPGQSLTLIATANQGSEATYESGFVIDKFPISRPNLTFSTLTVSNMSPEDSSIYLCSVDGDYGYTFGSGTRLTVV.